These 3 T cell receptor beta chains were all obtained from the same sample, sequenced in a study of patients and donors after allogeneic stem cell transplantation. MiXCR was run by TCRdb on the RT-PCR reads, yielding one entry per CDR3 protein. The sample includes under 170,000 distinct CDR3 sequences, 30% to 45% of them seen just once. Sequenced material: blood, either unsorted or a sorted T cell fraction (not recorded which). The source is a human donor who was either an allogeneic HSCT recipient or a stem cell or donor lymphocyte infusion donor (not recorded which). It is not recorded whose cells these are; they may come from a transplant donor.

This clonotype was seen more than once but under ten times. The chain couples TRBV6-6 to TRBJ1-3; 9 bases agree with TRBD1. Trimming at V came to 2 bases and at J to 5 bases, leaving 10 bases not matched to a gene. Germline CDR1 reads MNHNY; CDR2 reads SVGAGI (reference sequence). This CDR3 is built from 17 residues. The CDR3 reads CASSYQVGQGIRNTIYF. The CDR3 DNA reads TGTGCCAGCAGTTACCAGGTCGGACAGGGGATTAGAAACACCATATATTTT.

This clonotype was seen a handful of times. The CDR3: CASSSDGGYTF. The CDR3 bases are TGTGCCAGCAGTTCCGACGGTGGCTACACCTTC. This sequence joins TRBV28 and TRBJ1-2; D is ambiguous. Germline V lookup: CDR1 MDHEN, CDR2 SYDVKM. The CDR3 consists of 11 residues. Trimming took off 4 bases at V and 7 bases at J, with 7 bases between the two ends.

The chain combines TRBV6-5 with TRBJ2-4; D tentatively reads TRBD1 or TRBD2 (7 bases each). Deletions cut 5 bases from V and 1 base from J, with 18 bases between. The CDR3 is 17 residues long. CDR1 MNHEY and CDR2 SVGAGI come from the germline V gene. CDR3 region: CASSPIQGGLAKNIQYF. The CDR3 DNA reads as TGTGCCAGCAGTCCGATTCAGGGGGGGCTGGCCAAAAACATTCAGTACTTC.